This note documents a single T cell receptor (beta chain) sequence. This record comes from a study of blood T cell repertoires in COVID-19. Overall study context: PBMCs, B-cell-depleted T cells, or T cells provided the cDNA or gDNA that made up the material.

As originally analysed: Using reference gene primer amplification, nucleated cell counts were estimated. Profiled with immunoSEQ multiplex PCR; TCRdb holds only in-frame clones, not every one. The V and J calls and clone size were taken over from that table, and D and trimming were inferred from the DNA. The sample contains about 180,000 clones, about three quarters of which appear only once. The specimen sequenced was peripheral blood. This sequence originates from an elderly woman with COVID-19, enrolled during active disease.

The CDR3 loop reads CASSLGLAGGQETQYF. DNA of the CDR3: TGTGCCAGCAGCTTAGGACTAGCGGGAGGGCAAGAGACCCAGTACTTC. The rearrangement joins TRBV7-9 to TRBJ2-5, with 14 bases lining up with TRBD2. The germline V gene encodes CDR1 SEHNR and CDR2 FQNEAQ (reference sequence). There are 16 residues in the CDR3. V was pared by 1 base and J by 2 bases, with 0 bases of the junction left unmatched.